The rows below give T cell receptor beta chains drawn from one sample of a study of CD8+ T cells in alopecia areata. Profiling relied on immunoSEQ multiplex PCR, and the TCRdb table lists in-frame clones only, not all of them. This table holds about 110,000 clones, 55% to 60% found once. The sequencing used CD4+ T cells sorted from blood, collected at week 24, from a patient treated with tofacitinib. Source of these receptors: a human donor with alopecia areata. The CDR3 runs from the conserved cysteine through the conserved F or W. A D gene is named only where the DNA matches it firmly. Size is stated for part of the rows, as once, few or many counts, or as a class when the clone is expanded.

clone size	V gene	J gene	D gene	CDR3 DNA	CDR3 protein
few	TRBV4-2	TRBJ1-2	-	TGTGCCAGCAGCCACCTGGTAGGGACCGGTAACTATGGCTACACCTTC	CASSHLVGTGNYGYTF
-	TRBV5-1	TRBJ2-4	TRBD1	TGCGCCAGCAGTTCCGGACAGGAAAACATTCAGTACTTC	CASSSGQENIQYF
-	TRBV10-1	TRBJ1-1	TRBD1	TGCGCCAGCCGGGACAGGGAAAGTACTGAAGCTTTCTTT	CASRDRESTEAFF
-	TRBV5-6	TRBJ2-5	TRBD2	TGTGCCAGCAGCCGAGCGGGGGGAGCGACCCAGTACTTC	CASSRAGGATQYF
-	TRBV30	TRBJ2-5	-	TGTGCCTGGGAGGCTAGCGCGGAGACCCAGTACTTC	CAWEASAETQYF
few	TRBV29-1	TRBJ2-1	TRBD1	TGCAACCTAACGGGGACAGGGATTAGATACGACGACAATGAGCAGTTCTTC	CNLTGTGIRYDDNEQFF
few	TRBV7-8	TRBJ2-5	-	TGTGCCAGCAGCACCACGGAGACCCAGTACTTC	CASSTTETQYF
few	TRBV7-2	TRBJ1-2	-	TGTGCCAGCAGCTTAGCGGGTTACCGGTCTACCCCGCGAGGCTACACCTTC	CASSLAGYRSTPRGYTF
-	TRBV7-9	TRBJ1-1	TRBD1	TGTGCCAGCAGCTTTAGACAGGGGAACACTGAAGCTTTCTTT	CASSFRQGNTEAFF
-	TRBV27	TRBJ2-5	-	TGTGCCAGCAGTTTAGGGGCCCAAGAGACCCAGTACTTC	CASSLGAQETQYF
-	TRBV29-1	TRBJ2-1	-	TGCAGCCACGACCGAGGGACCACCTGGAATGAGCAGTTCTTC	CSHDRGTTWNEQFF
few	TRBV23-1	TRBJ1-2	-	TGCGCCAGCAGTCAATCTATCTGGGCTGGCTACACCTTC	CASSQSIWAGYTF